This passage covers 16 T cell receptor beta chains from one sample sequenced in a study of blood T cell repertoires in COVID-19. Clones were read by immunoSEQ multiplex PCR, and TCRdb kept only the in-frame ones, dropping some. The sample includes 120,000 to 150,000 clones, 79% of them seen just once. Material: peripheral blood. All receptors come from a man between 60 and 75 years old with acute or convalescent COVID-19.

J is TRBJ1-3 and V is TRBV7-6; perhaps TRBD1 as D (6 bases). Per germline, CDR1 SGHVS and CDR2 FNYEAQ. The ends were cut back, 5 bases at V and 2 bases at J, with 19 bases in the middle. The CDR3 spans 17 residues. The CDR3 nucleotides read TGTGCCAGCAGCCCCCAAGTGGGCAGGGGAACTGGAAACACCATATATTTT. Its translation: CASSPQVGRGTGNTIYF.

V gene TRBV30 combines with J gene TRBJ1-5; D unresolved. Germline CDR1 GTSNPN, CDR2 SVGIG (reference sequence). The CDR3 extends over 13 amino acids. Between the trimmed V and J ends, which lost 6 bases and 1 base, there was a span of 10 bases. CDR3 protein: CACSTGSNQPQHF. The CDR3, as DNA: TGTGCCTGTTCCACCGGGAGCAATCAGCCCCAGCATTTT.

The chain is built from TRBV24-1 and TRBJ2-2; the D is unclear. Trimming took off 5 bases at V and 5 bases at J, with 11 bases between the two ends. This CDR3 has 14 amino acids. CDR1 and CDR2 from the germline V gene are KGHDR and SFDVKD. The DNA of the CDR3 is TGTGCCACCAGTGGTGAGGCGCTGACCGGGGAGCTGTTTTTT. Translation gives CATSGEALTGELFF.

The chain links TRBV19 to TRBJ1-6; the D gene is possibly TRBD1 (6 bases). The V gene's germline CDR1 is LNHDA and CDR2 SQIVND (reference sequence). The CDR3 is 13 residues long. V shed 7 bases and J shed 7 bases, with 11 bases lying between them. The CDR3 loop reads CASKHRENSPLHF. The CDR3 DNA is TGTGCCAGTAAGCACAGGGAAAATTCACCCCTCCACTTT.

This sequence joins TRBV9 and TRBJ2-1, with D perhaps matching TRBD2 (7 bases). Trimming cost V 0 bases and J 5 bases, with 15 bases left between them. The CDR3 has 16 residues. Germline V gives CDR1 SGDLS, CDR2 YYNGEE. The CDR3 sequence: CASSVAGEGFNNEQFF. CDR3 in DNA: TGTGCCAGCAGCGTAGCAGGGGAGGGCTTCAACAATGAGCAGTTCTTC.

This CDR3 is CASSYLIGGSTDTQYF. The CDR3 bases are TGTGCCAGCAGTTACCTGATCGGCGGGAGCACAGATACGCAGTATTTT. The V gene is TRBV27, the J gene TRBJ2-3; D perhaps matches TRBD2 (5 bases). Germline CDR1 is MNHEY and CDR2 is SMNVEV (reference sequence). This CDR3 is 16 amino acids long. V lost 4 bases and J 0 bases, leaving 14 bases between the germline ends.

This chain's CDR3 is CASSVMGEEQPQHF. CDR3 nucleotides: TGTGCCAGCAGCGTGATGGGGGAGGAGCAGCCCCAGCATTTT. The chain couples TRBV9 to TRBJ1-5; TRBD1 is a possible D gene (5 bases). V was pared by 2 bases and J by 7 bases, with 13 bases between. CDR3 size: 14 residues. Germline V gene sequence: CDR1 SGDLS, CDR2 YYNGEE.

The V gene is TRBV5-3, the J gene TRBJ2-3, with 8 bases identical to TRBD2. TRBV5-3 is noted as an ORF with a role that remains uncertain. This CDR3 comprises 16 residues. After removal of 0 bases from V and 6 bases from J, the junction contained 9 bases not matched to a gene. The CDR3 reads CARSLVLLAARDTQYF. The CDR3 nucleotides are TGTGCCAGAAGCTTGGTTTTACTAGCGGCTCGGGATACGCAGTATTTT.

CDR3 protein: CASSPQRASGELFF. Here the CDR3 DNA reads TGTGCCAGCTCACCTCAGCGGGCTTCTGGGGAGCTGTTTTTT. V usage is TRBV18 and J usage is TRBJ2-2; possibly TRBD2 for D (6 bases). The CDR3 covers 14 residues. CDR1 KGHSH and CDR2 LQKENI come from the germline V gene. V gave up 3 bases and J gave up 8 bases, with 13 bases separating them.

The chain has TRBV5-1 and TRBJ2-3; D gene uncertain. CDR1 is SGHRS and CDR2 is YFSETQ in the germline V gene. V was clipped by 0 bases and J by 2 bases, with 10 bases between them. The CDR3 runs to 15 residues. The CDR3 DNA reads TGCGCCAGCAGCTTGGCCCCAGGAATCACAGATACGCAGTATTTT. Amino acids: CASSLAPGITDTQYF.

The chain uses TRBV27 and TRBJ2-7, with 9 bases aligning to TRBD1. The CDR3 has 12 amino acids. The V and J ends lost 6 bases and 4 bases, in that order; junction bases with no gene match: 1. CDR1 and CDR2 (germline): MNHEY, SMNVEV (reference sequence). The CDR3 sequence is CASRTGGYEQYF. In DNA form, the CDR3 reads TGTGCCAGCAGGACAGGGGGGTACGAGCAGTACTTC.

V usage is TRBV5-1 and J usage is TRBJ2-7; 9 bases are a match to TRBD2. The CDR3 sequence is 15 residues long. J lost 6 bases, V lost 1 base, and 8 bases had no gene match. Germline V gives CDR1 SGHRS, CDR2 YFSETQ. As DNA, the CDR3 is TGCGCCAGCAGCTTGCTTAGCGGGAGCCTCCTCGAGCAGTACTTC. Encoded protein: CASSLLSGSLLEQYF. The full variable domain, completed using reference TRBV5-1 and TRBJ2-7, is KAGVTQTPRYLIKTRGQQVTLSCSPISGHRSVSWYQQTPGQGLQFLFEYFSETQRNKGNFPGRFSGRQFSNSRSEMNVSTLELGDSALYLCASSLLSGSLLEQYFGPGTRLTVT.

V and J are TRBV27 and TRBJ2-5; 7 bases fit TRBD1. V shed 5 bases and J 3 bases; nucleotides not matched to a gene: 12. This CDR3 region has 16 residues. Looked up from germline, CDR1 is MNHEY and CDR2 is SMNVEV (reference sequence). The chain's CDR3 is CASSPGTALGEETQYF. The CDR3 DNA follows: TGTGCCAGCAGTCCCGGGACAGCGCTGGGGGAAGAGACCCAGTACTTC.

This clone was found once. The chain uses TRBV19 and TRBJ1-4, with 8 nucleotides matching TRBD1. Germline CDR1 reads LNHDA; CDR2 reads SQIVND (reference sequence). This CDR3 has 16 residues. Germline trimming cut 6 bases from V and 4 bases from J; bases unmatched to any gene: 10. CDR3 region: CASRRTPGQVNEKLFF. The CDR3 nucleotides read TGTGCCAGTAGAAGAACACCGGGACAGGTTAATGAAAAACTGTTTTTT.

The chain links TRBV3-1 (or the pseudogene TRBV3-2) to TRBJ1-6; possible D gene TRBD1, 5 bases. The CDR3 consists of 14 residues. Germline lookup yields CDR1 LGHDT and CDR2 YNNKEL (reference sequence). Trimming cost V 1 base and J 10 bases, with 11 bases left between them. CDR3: CASSQVQGRSPLHF. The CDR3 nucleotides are TGTGCCAGCAGCCAAGTCCAGGGAAGGTCACCCCTCCACTTT.

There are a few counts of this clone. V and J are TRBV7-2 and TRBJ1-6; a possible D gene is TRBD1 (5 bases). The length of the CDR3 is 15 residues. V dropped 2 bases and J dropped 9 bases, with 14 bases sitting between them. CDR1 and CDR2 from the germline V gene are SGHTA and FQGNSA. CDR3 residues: CASSLYRPDSSPLHF. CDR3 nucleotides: TGTGCCAGCAGCTTATACAGGCCCGACAGTTCACCCCTCCACTTT.